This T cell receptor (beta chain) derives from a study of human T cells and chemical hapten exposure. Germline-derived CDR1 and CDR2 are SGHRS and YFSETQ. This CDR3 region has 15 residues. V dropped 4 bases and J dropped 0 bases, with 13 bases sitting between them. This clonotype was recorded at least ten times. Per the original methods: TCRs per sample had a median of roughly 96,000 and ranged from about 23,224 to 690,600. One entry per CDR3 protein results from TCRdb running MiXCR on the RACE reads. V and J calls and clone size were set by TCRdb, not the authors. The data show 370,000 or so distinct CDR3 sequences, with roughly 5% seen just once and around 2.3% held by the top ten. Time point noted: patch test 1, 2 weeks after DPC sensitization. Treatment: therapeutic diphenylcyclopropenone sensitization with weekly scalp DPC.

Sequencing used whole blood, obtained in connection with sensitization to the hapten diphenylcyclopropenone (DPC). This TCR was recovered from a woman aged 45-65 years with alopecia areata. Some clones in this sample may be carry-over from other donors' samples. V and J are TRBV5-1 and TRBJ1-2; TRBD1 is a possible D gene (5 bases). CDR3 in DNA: TGCGCCAGCAGCCGGAGTGCGACAGCTAACTATGGCTACACCTTC. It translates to CASSRSATANYGYTF.